The source of this TCR beta chain is a study of blood T cells in healthy people across ages. Regarding the study as a whole: While age rose, TCR beta diversity per million T cells dropped in a roughly linear way. Without sorted subsets, naive and antigen-experienced compartments could not be conclusively compared. When set beside aged donors, long-lived donors presented more naive CD4+ cells and higher diversity.

This clonotype showed up just a few times. What it recognizes is unknown. The CDR3 totals 18 residues. With 2 bases clipped from V and 3 bases from J, the junction kept 5 bases outside the gene matches. Per germline, CDR1 SGDLS and CDR2 YYNGEE. A J-beta primer mix and a sample-barcoded 5' primer were used in a second PCR of roughly 6 to 11 cycles. Each CDR3 protein gets one entry after TCRdb re-called the 5' RACE reads with MiXCR. This sample has around 800,000 distinct CDR3 sequences; 44% occur once, and the top ten carry roughly 19%. In each sample, at least 7 million PBMCs were isolated. The sample comprised blood. The TCR was taken from a man aged 60 to 69 in good health. The chain links TRBV9 to TRBJ2-1; 16 bases agree with TRBD2. This CDR3 reads CASSVTGTSGGVYNEQFF. The CDR3 bases are TGTGCCAGCAGCGTCACCGGGACTAGCGGGGGGGTCTACAATGAGCAGTTCTTC.